These T cell receptor beta chains were read from a single sample in a study of shared clonotypes between healthy human individuals. Produced via immunoSEQ multiplex PCR; TCRdb's table is partial and in-frame only. This table holds about 600,000 clones, roughly 98% found once. Specimen: naive CD8+ T cells sorted from blood. These receptors originate from a man aged 30 to 39 in good health. CDR3s include the opening cysteine and the closing phenylalanine or tryptophan. Fields, in order: clone size, J gene, D gene, V gene, CDR3 protein, CDR3 DNA. The D gene is left open where the match is weak. Rows may omit the clone size; those that give it use once, few, many or a size class.

>NA|TRBJ2-7|TRBD2|TRBV18
CASSPISVVPGGVDEQYF
TGTGCCAGCTCACCAATCTCGGTGGTCCCGGGAGGGGTCGACGAGCAGTACTTC
>NA|TRBJ2-1|NA|TRBV6-1
CASSEAGGTGRVF
TGTGCCAGCAGTGAAGCGGGGGGTACAGGTCGAGTCTTC
>NA|TRBJ2-6|TRBD2|TRBV7-8
CASSLEGLAVLGANVLTF
TGTGCCAGCAGCTTAGAGGGACTAGCAGTACTCGGGGCCAACGTCCTGACTTTC
>NA|TRBJ2-1|NA|TRBV19
CASSPTYGTDSYNEQFF
TGTGCCAGTAGCCCTACCTACGGGACTGACTCCTACAATGAGCAGTTCTTC
>NA|TRBJ2-7|NA|TRBV7-9
CASSKGITLFYEQYF
TGTGCCAGCAGCAAGGGTATTACCCTCTTTTACGAGCAGTACTTC
>NA|TRBJ2-7|NA|TRBV5-5
CASSAGTVTPYEQYF
TGTGCCAGCAGCGCGGGAACAGTAACCCCCTACGAGCAGTACTTC
>NA|TRBJ2-7|TRBD1|TRBV7-9
CASSSAGGYEQYF
TGTGCCAGCAGCTCCGCAGGGGGCTACGAGCAGTACTTC
>NA|TRBJ2-7|NA|TRBV11-2
CASSLLPASYEQYF
TGTGCCAGCAGCTTATTGCCGGCTTCCTACGAGCAGTACTTC
>NA|TRBJ2-1|NA|TRBV27
CASSLSNEQFF
TGTGCCAGCAGTTTATCGAATGAGCAGTTCTTC
>NA|TRBJ1-1|TRBD1|TRBV11-1
CASSTAGTGSIEAFF
TGTGCCAGCAGCACCGCCGGGACAGGGTCAATTGAAGCTTTCTTT
>NA|TRBJ2-1|TRBD2|TRBV9
CASSPGTSGRLGEQFF
TGTGCCAGCAGCCCAGGGACTAGCGGGAGACTCGGTGAGCAGTTCTTC
>NA|TRBJ2-5|TRBD2|TRBV4-2
CASSQGPGLAEETQYF
TGTGCCAGCAGCCAAGGTCCGGGACTAGCGGAAGAGACCCAGTACTTC
>NA|TRBJ1-1|NA|TRBV10-1
CASSEWGITEAFF
TGCGCCAGCAGTGAGTGGGGAATCACTGAAGCTTTCTTT
>NA|TRBJ2-3|NA|TRBV28
CASSKDSPDTQYF
TGTGCCAGCAGTAAAGACAGTCCCGATACGCAGTATTTT
>NA|TRBJ2-1|TRBD1|TRBV28
CASSPTGTGMMDEQFF
TGTGCCAGCAGTCCGACAGGGACGGGTATGATGGATGAGCAGTTCTTC
>NA|TRBJ2-7|TRBD2|TRBV27
CASSSGGPLREQYF
TGTGCCAGCTCCTCGGGGGGGCCTCTTCGGGAGCAGTACTTC
>NA|TRBJ1-2|TRBD1|TRBV29-1
CSVDVGGSGYTF
TGCAGCGTTGATGTAGGGGGCTCTGGCTACACCTTC
>NA|TRBJ2-3|TRBD1|TRBV19
CASSILVGQGREDTQYF
TGTGCCAGTAGTATACTAGTTGGACAGGGCCGCGAGGATACGCAGTATTTT
>NA|TRBJ2-5|TRBD2|TRBV7-9
CASSRLAVETQYF
TGTGCCAGCAGTCGACTAGCGGTAGAGACCCAGTACTTC
>once|TRBJ2-3|TRBD1|TRBV4-3
CASSQDIRGPTQYF
TGCGCCAGCAGCCAAGATATTAGGGGGCCAACGCAGTATTTT
>NA|TRBJ2-5|NA|TRBV5-1
CASSLLGGVETQYF
TGCGCCAGCAGCTTGCTAGGGGGGGTAGAGACCCAGTACTTC
>NA|TRBJ2-5|TRBD1|TRBV11-2
CASRGQEETQYF
TGTGCCAGCAGAGGACAGGAAGAGACCCAGTACTTC
>NA|TRBJ2-7|TRBD1|TRBV29-1
CSVGGTGLTYEQYF
TGCAGCGTTGGTGGGACAGGACTGACCTACGAGCAGTACTTC
>NA|TRBJ2-7|TRBD2|TRBV18
CASSPASGSFYEQYF
TGTGCCAGCTCACCAGCTAGCGGCAGTTTCTACGAGCAGTACTTC
>NA|TRBJ2-1|NA|TRBV29-1
CSVKGGDGSYNEQFF
TGCAGCGTAAAAGGGGGGGATGGCTCCTACAATGAGCAGTTCTTC
>NA|TRBJ2-7|TRBD2|TRBV29-1
CSATSGRAYEQYF
TGCAGCGCCACTAGCGGGAGGGCCTACGAGCAGTACTTC
>once|TRBJ1-5|NA|TRBV28
CASTLTGFSNQPQHF
TGTGCCAGCACCCTAACAGGGTTTAGCAATCAGCCCCAGCATTTT
>once|TRBJ2-7|TRBD1|TRBV5-6
CASSFGGQGKHEQYF
TGTGCCAGCAGCTTTGGCGGACAGGGGAAGCACGAGCAGTACTTC
>NA|TRBJ2-7|TRBD1|TRBV7-3
CASSSDRGFEQYF
TGTGCCAGCAGCTCCGACAGGGGGTTCGAGCAGTACTTC
>NA|TRBJ1-2|TRBD1|TRBV27
CASSSYPGTGENYGYTF
TGTGCCAGCAGTTCCTACCCGGGGACAGGGGAGAACTATGGCTACACCTTC
>NA|TRBJ1-1|NA|TRBV15
CATSSGWEAFF
TGTGCCACCAGCAGCGGTTGGGAAGCTTTCTTT
>NA|TRBJ2-7|TRBD2|TRBV11-2
CASSQPGLFYEQYF
TGTGCCAGCAGTCAGCCGGGACTATTCTACGAGCAGTACTTC
>NA|TRBJ1-2|TRBD1|TRBV19
CASSITSTGIYGYTF
TGTGCCAGTAGTATCACCTCGACAGGGATCTATGGCTACACCTTC
>NA|TRBJ2-1|NA|TRBV1
CTSSQPPGWYNEQFF
TGCACCAGCAGCCAACCCCCGGGATGGTACAATGAGCAGTTCTTC
>NA|TRBJ2-7|NA|TRBV28
CASSDYYEQYF
TGTGCCAGCAGTGACTACTACGAGCAGTACTTC
>NA|TRBJ1-1|NA|TRBV7-9
CASSPPITNTEAFF
TGTGCCAGCAGTCCACCCATAACGAACACTGAAGCTTTCTTT
>NA|TRBJ1-2|NA|TRBV5-6
CASSPRRGPGDYGYTF
TGTGCCAGCAGCCCTCGACGGGGTCCCGGGGACTATGGCTACACCTTC
>NA|TRBJ2-3|NA|TRBV7-9
CASSLPLERSQYF
TGTGCCAGCAGTTTACCCCTTGAGAGGTCGCAGTATTTT
>once|TRBJ1-4|TRBD1|TRBV7-9
CASSSPLDRGATNEKLFF
TGTGCCAGCAGCTCCCCCCTAGACAGGGGCGCAACTAATGAAAAACTGTTTTTT
>NA|TRBJ2-7|NA|TRBV5-1
CASPGYEQYF
TGCGCCAGCCCGGGGTACGAGCAGTACTTC
>once|TRBJ2-7|TRBD1|TRBV2
CASRGSGAGGGDEQYF
TGTGCCAGCAGAGGCTCCGGGGCAGGGGGTGGCGACGAGCAGTACTTC
>NA|TRBJ2-7|TRBD2|TRBV5-4
CASSLVGGGPYEQYF
TGTGCCAGCAGCTTGGTTGGGGGAGGGCCCTACGAGCAGTACTTC
>NA|TRBJ2-7|NA|TRBV29-1
CSVGGIEATYEQYF
TGCAGCGTCGGGGGAATTGAGGCCACCTACGAGCAGTACTTC
>NA|TRBJ2-1|TRBD1|TRBV7-9
CASSWDRELTYNEQFF
TGTGCCAGCAGCTGGGACAGGGAGCTGACCTACAATGAGCAGTTCTTC
>NA|TRBJ2-5|NA|TRBV5-1
CASSFQETQYF
TGCGCCAGCAGCTTCCAAGAGACCCAGTACTTC
>NA|TRBJ2-3|TRBD1|TRBV13
CASSNKNALTGDFTDTQYF
TGTGCCAGCAGCAATAAAAATGCATTGACAGGGGATTTTACAGATACGCAGTATTTT
>NA|TRBJ2-1|TRBD2|TRBV15
CATSREREGRDEQFF
TGTGCCACCAGCAGAGAACGGGAGGGCCGGGATGAGCAGTTCTTC
>once|TRBJ2-7|NA|TRBV7-9
CASSPGRGISYEQYF
TGTGCCAGCAGCCCGGGCAGGGGTATCTCCTACGAGCAGTACTTC
>NA|TRBJ2-7|TRBD2|TRBV9
CASSHPMTSGDSYEQYF
TGTGCCAGCAGCCACCCAATGACTAGCGGAGACTCCTACGAGCAGTACTTC
>NA|TRBJ2-1|TRBD2|TRBV2
CASRIGLAGGLKGDEQFF
TGTGCCAGCAGGATAGGTCTAGCGGGAGGGCTTAAGGGGGATGAGCAGTTCTTC
>NA|TRBJ2-5|NA|TRBV5-1
CASSLSGRKETQYF
TGCGCCAGCAGCTTGAGTGGGCGTAAAGAGACCCAGTACTTC
>NA|TRBJ2-2|NA|TRBV30
CAWSEGSRVYTGELFF
TGTGCCTGGAGTGAGGGTTCTCGGGTTTACACCGGGGAGCTGTTTTTT
>NA|TRBJ2-5|TRBD1|TRBV10-1
CASSEGQGYETQYF
TGCGCCAGCAGTGAGGGACAGGGCTACGAGACCCAGTACTTC
>NA|TRBJ2-3|NA|TRBV2
CASSGRTRDTQYF
TGTGCCAGCAGTGGACGGACCCGAGATACGCAGTATTTT
>once|TRBJ2-2|NA|TRBV9
CASSFTGELFF
TGTGCCAGCAGCTTCACCGGGGAGCTGTTTTTT
>NA|TRBJ2-7|TRBD2|TRBV6-5
CASSPFSGSGYEQYF
TGTGCCAGCAGTCCCTTTAGCGGGAGCGGCTACGAGCAGTACTTC
>NA|TRBJ1-1|NA|TRBV11-2
CASSSGFNSEAFF
TGTGCCAGCAGCTCAGGGTTTAACTCTGAAGCTTTCTTT
>NA|TRBJ2-1|NA|TRBV7-9
CASSLGGVVGNEQFF
TGTGCCAGCAGCTTAGGGGGGGTTGTTGGCAATGAGCAGTTCTTC
>NA|TRBJ1-1|NA|TRBV27
CASSPQGWNTEAFF
TGTGCCAGCAGCCCACAGGGATGGAACACTGAAGCTTTCTTT